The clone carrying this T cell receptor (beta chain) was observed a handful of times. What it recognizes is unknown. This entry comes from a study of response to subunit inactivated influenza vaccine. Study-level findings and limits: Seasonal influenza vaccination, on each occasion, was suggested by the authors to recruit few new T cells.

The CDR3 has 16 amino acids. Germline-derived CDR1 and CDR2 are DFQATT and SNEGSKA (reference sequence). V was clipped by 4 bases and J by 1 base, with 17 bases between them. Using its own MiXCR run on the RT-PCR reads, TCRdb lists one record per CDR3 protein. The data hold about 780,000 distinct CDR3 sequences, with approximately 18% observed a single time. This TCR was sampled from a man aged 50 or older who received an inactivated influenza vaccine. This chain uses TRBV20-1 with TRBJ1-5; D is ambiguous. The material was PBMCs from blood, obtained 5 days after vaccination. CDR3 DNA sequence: TGCAGTGCTAACTCCCTCGGGAGCCGGAGCAATCAGCCCCAGCATTTT. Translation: CSANSLGSRSNQPQHF.